These 19 T cell receptor beta chains came from one sample sequenced in a study of graft-versus-host responses after intestinal transplantation. These receptors lack a known antigen. Repertoires were generated with immunoSEQ multiplex PCR, while TCRdb's copy carries only in-frame clones and drops some. Here the sample spans tens of thousands of clones, 92% being singletons. Sequenced here: unstimulated CD4+ T cells sorted from spleen or lymph node cells, sampled before intestinal transplant. The receptors stem from a human donor who received an intestinal transplant.

The gene calls are TRBV6-1 and TRBJ1-6, with D unclear. CDR1 MNHNS and CDR2 SASEGT come from the germline V gene. Trimming took 1 base from V and 8 from J, leaving 6 bases between them. The CDR3 sequence is 13 residues long. For the CDR3, the DNA is TGTGCCAGCAGTGAAGAGGTCTATTCACCCCTCCACTTT. Translated, it gives CASSEEVYSPLHF.

The chain combines TRBV15 with TRBJ2-2, with 8 bases matching TRBD2. This CDR3 is 14 amino acids long. CDR1 and CDR2 from the germline V gene are LNHNV and YYDKDF (reference sequence). Losses at the gene ends were 7 bases for V and 4 bases for J; bases not matched to a gene: 5. CDR3 coding DNA: TGTGCCACCACAGGGACTAGAAGCACCGGGGAGCTGTTTTTT. The encoded protein is CATTGTRSTGELFF.

The chain employs TRBV11-3 and TRBJ2-1; 7 bases are a match to TRBD1. This CDR3 comprises 12 residues. The V gene's germline CDR1 is SGHNT and CDR2 YENEEA. The ends lost 4 bases at V and 10 bases at J; junction bases unmatched: 4. CDR3: CASSSRTGEQFF. Here the CDR3 DNA reads TGTGCCAGCAGCTCGCGGACAGGCGAGCAGTTCTTC.

The chain uses TRBV9 and TRBJ1-2; D unclear. This CDR3 has 13 amino acids. Germline V gene sequence: CDR1 SGDLS, CDR2 YYNGEE. The ends were cut back, 0 bases at V and 6 bases at J, with 9 bases in the middle. CDR3 protein: CASSVDGRNGYTF. DNA of the CDR3: TGTGCCAGCAGCGTAGACGGGAGGAATGGCTACACCTTC.

This clone was seen only a few times. The gene calls are TRBV27 and TRBJ2-1; 8 bases agree with TRBD2. CDR1 MNHEY and CDR2 SMNVEV come from the germline V gene (reference sequence). CDR3 size: 14 residues. J lost 4 bases, V lost 8 bases, and 7 bases had no gene match. The CDR3 region has the DNA TGTGCCAGCGGCTCGGGGGGGTTATACAATGAGCAGTTCTTC. The encoded protein is CASGSGGLYNEQFF.

The chain joins TRBV2 to TRBJ2-7; D call uncertain. The germline V and J ends were trimmed by 1 base and 5 bases, with 12 bases remaining between them. The CDR3 has 14 residues. Per germline, CDR1 SNHLY and CDR2 FYNNEI. The CDR3 bases are TGTGCCAGCAGTGAAGAATTTTTTTTGGACGAGCAGTACTTC. This gives the protein CASSEEFFLDEQYF.

V gene TRBV7-8 combines with J gene TRBJ2-1, with 7 bases fitting TRBD2. The trim removed 2 bases at V and 15 bases at J, leaving 10 bases unmatched. The CDR3 has 13 amino acids. CDR1 SGHVS and CDR2 FQNEAQ come from the germline V gene. CDR3 nucleotides: TGTGCCAGCAGCTTAACCCCTGGACTAGTGGCGTTCTTC. Its translation: CASSLTPGLVAFF.

The V call is TRBV11-1, the J call TRBJ2-5, with D uncertain. V lost 1 base to trimming and J lost 2 bases, with 8 bases between them. Germline assignment: CDR1 SGHAT and CDR2 FQDESV (reference sequence). The CDR3 has 14 amino acids. CDR3 nucleotides: TGTGCCAGCAGCTTAGGGGGTGGGCAAGAGACCCAGTACTTC. The encoded protein is CASSLGGGQETQYF.

The chain links TRBV30 to TRBJ2-5, with TRBD2 matching 9 bases. The junction had 8 bases not matched to a gene; V was cut back by 2 bases and J by 4 bases. The germline V gene encodes CDR1 GTSNPN and CDR2 SVGIG (reference sequence). The CDR3 has 15 residues. The DNA for the CDR3 is TGTGCCTGGAGTCCGATGACACTAGCGGGAGAGACCCAGTACTTC. Translation: CAWSPMTLAGETQYF.

This chain joins TRBV5-5 and TRBJ1-4; 7 bases align to TRBD1. Germline CDR1 is SGHKS and CDR2 is YYEKEE (reference sequence). Trimming removed 4 bases from V and 7 bases from J; junction bases left unmatched: 10. CDR3 length: 15 amino acids. DNA of the CDR3: TGTGCCAGCAGCCTGGATATGCAGGGGGGTGAAAAACTGTTTTTT. Protein: CASSLDMQGGEKLFF.

V gene TRBV7-2 combines with J gene TRBJ1-2; D gene ambiguous. V dropped 1 base and J dropped 2 bases, with 17 bases sitting between them. The CDR3 consists of 17 residues. Germline loops: CDR1 SGHTA, CDR2 FQGNSA. In DNA form, the CDR3 reads TGTGCCAGCAGCTTAGGGGCAGGTGTGGGTACGAACTATGGCTACACCTTC. The encoded protein is CASSLGAGVGTNYGYTF.

Points on this clone: The same CDR3 arises from other DNA sequences in this sample as well. The chain recombines TRBV5-1 with TRBJ1-5; 7 positions match TRBD1. CDR1 and CDR2 (germline): SGHRS, YFSETQ. Trimming removed 1 base from V and 2 bases from J; junction bases left unmatched: 0. The CDR3 is made up of 14 amino acids. CDR3 amino acids: CASSLTGGNQPQHF. DNA for the CDR3: TGCGCCAGCAGCTTGACAGGGGGCAATCAGCCCCAGCATTTT.

This chain links TRBV28 with TRBJ1-4; D gene ambiguous. V lost 7 bases to trimming and J lost 10 bases, with 16 bases between them. The CDR3 runs 13 residues. CDR1 MDHEN and CDR2 SYDVKM come from the germline V gene. The chain's CDR3 is CASMMGVEGKLFF. The CDR3 nucleotides read TGTGCCAGCATGATGGGTGTGGAAGGAAAACTGTTTTTT. Combining the CDR3 with reference TRBV28 and TRBJ1-4 gives the whole variable domain DVKVTQSSRYLVKRTGEKVFLECVQDMDHENMFWYRQDPGLGLRLIYFSYDVKMKEKGDIPEGYSVSREKKERFSLILESASTNQTSMYLCASMMGVEGKLFFGSGTQLSVL.

The chain combines TRBV23-1 with TRBJ2-1, with TRBD2 matching 9 bases. TRBV23-1 is marked as an open reading frame, function uncertain. With V trimmed by 3 bases and J by 7 bases, 7 bases remained unmatched. The CDR3 is made up of 15 amino acids. The DNA for the CDR3 is TGCGCCAGCAGTCACCTAGCGGGGTTTGAGAATGAGCAGTTCTTC. It specifies CASSHLAGFENEQFF.

V and J are TRBV5-1 and TRBJ2-3; possible D gene TRBD1, 7 bases. CDR1 is SGHRS, CDR2 YFSETQ, per germline. CDR3 length: 16 amino acids. Trimming stripped 4 bases from V and 0 bases from J, with 15 bases between. The CDR3 loop reads CASSPQGGTSTDTQYF. The CDR3 nucleotides read TGCGCCAGCAGCCCGCAGGGGGGCACTAGCACAGATACGCAGTATTTT.

In its sample, this clone is medium-sized. V gene TRBV19 combines with J gene TRBJ1-2; D possibly corresponds to TRBD1 (6 bases). Trimming took off 9 bases at V and 4 bases at J, with 12 bases between the two ends. The CDR3 totals 12 residues. Germline CDR1 reads LNHDA; CDR2 reads SQIVND (reference sequence). The CDR3 is CASQPGAYGYTF. The DNA of the CDR3 is TGTGCCAGCCAACCAGGGGCCTATGGCTACACCTTC.

This clone was found a few times. The chain couples TRBV7-9 to TRBJ2-1, with 8 bases fitting TRBD2. There are 14 residues in the CDR3. The germline gives CDR1 SEHNR, CDR2 FQNEAQ (reference sequence). V lost 1 base, J lost 12 bases, and 8 bases stayed unmatched. CDR3 sequence reads: CASSLVPTSVWQFF. The DNA of the CDR3 is TGTGCCAGCAGCTTAGTCCCGACTAGCGTCTGGCAGTTCTTC. The variable domain in full, with the rest retrieved from reference TRBV7-9 and TRBJ2-1, is DTGVSQNPRHKITKRGQNVTFRCDPISEHNRLYWYRQTLGQGPEFLTYFQNEAQLEKSRLLSDRFSAERPKGSFSTLEIQRTEQGDSAMYLCASSLVPTSVWQFFGPGTRLTVL.

The chain employs TRBV7-2 and TRBJ2-2; TRBD2 might be the D (5 bases). The ends were cut back, 1 base at V and 4 bases at J, with 10 bases in the middle. Germline V gives CDR1 SGHTA, CDR2 FQGNSA. The CDR3 length is 15 residues. In DNA, the CDR3 is TGTGCCAGCAGCTTAGACCGGGGTCGCACCGGGGAGCTGTTTTTT. Amino acid sequence: CASSLDRGRTGELFF. The full variable domain, completed using reference TRBV7-2 and TRBJ2-2, is GAGVSQSPSNKVTEKGKDVELRCDPISGHTALYWYRQSLGQGLEFLIYFQGNSAPDKSGLPSDRFSAERTGGSVSTLTIQRTQQEDSAVYLCASSLDRGRTGELFFGEGSRLTVL.

This chain joins TRBV18 and TRBJ2-6, with TRBD1 identical over 9 bases. CDR3 length: 18 residues. J gave up 2 bases and V 3 bases, and 8 bases lay outside the gene matches. The germline V gene encodes CDR1 KGHSH and CDR2 LQKENI. DNA for the CDR3: TGTGCCAGCTCACCCCTCGGGACAGGGAGTCCTGGGGCCAACGTCCTGACTTTC. This encodes CASSPLGTGSPGANVLTF.